These T cell receptor beta chains were read from a single sample in a study of Ad26.COV2.S vaccination and SARS-CoV-2 variants. The data were produced by immunoSEQ multiplex PCR, yet TCRdb's version contains in-frame clones alone and is incomplete. In the table there are more than 400,000 clones, 90% of which are singletons. Sequenced here: peripheral blood, sampled in a trial of Ad26.COV2.S vaccine versus placebo. These TCRs come from a person between 18 and 65 years old who received the Ad26.COV2.S COVID-19 vaccine or a placebo. Both conserved end residues are part of each CDR3. A D gene is named only where the DNA matches it firmly. Only part of the rows carry a size: once, few, many, or a class if the clone is expanded.

D,J,V,size,CDR3,DNA
TRBD2,TRBJ2-3,TRBV29-1,NA,CSVDRGASGSSDTQYF,TGCAGCGTTGATCGTGGGGCTAGCGGGTCCTCAGATACGCAGTATTTT
TRBD2,TRBJ2-1,TRBV7-3,few,CASSFGGRLYNEQFF,TGTGCCAGCAGCTTCGGCGGGAGACTTTACAATGAGCAGTTCTTC
NA,TRBJ1-2,TRBV3-1/TRBV3-2,NA,CASSQGLGFNYGYTF,TGTGCCAGCAGCCAAGGTCTCGGTTTCAACTATGGCTACACCTTC
TRBD1,TRBJ2-7,TRBV5-6,NA,CASSLFDRGAYEQYF,TGTGCCAGCAGCCTATTCGACAGGGGTGCCTACGAGCAGTACTTC
NA,TRBJ1-3,TRBV10-3,NA,CAISDGASVGDTIYF,TGTGCCATCAGTGACGGGGCCTCGGTGGGTGACACCATATATTTT
NA,TRBJ2-2,TRBV2,once,CASSEVLGAGELFF,TGTGCCAGCAGTGAAGTATTGGGTGCCGGGGAGCTGTTTTTT
NA,TRBJ1-1,TRBV5-5,NA,CASSALRDGTEAFF,TGTGCCAGCAGCGCGCTCCGCGATGGCACTGAAGCTTTCTTT
NA,TRBJ1-2,TRBV15,NA,CATSNRPNYGYTF,TGTGCCACCAGCAATCGGCCAAACTATGGCTACACCTTC
NA,TRBJ1-1,TRBV6-4,few,CASSASRNTEAFF,TGTGCCAGCAGCGCCAGCAGAAACACTGAAGCTTTCTTT
NA,TRBJ1-1,TRBV4-1,NA,CASSPIDLMNTEAFF,TGCGCCAGCAGCCCCATTGACCTCATGAACACTGAAGCTTTCTTT
TRBD1,TRBJ1-4,TRBV11-2,NA,CASSPGSRGQEKLFF,TGTGCCAGCAGCCCCGGAAGCAGGGGGCAGGAAAAACTGTTTTTT
NA,TRBJ2-1,TRBV7-9,once,CASSFAQGNEQFF,TGTGCCAGCAGCTTCGCGCAGGGCAATGAGCAGTTCTTC
NA,TRBJ2-2,TRBV7-8,NA,CASSLTTGELFF,TGTGCCAGCAGCCTAACCACCGGGGAGCTGTTTTTT
TRBD1,TRBJ2-7,TRBV6-2/TRBV6-3,few,CASSYATGAVDEQYF,TGTGCCAGCAGTTACGCGACAGGGGCGGTCGACGAGCAGTACTTC
NA,TRBJ2-2,TRBV28,NA,CASTGSRELFF,TGTGCCAGCACTGGGAGCCGGGAGCTGTTTTTT
TRBD2,TRBJ2-2,TRBV27,NA,CASSLWSGSNTGELFF,TGTGCCAGCAGTTTGTGGAGCGGGAGTAACACCGGGGAGCTGTTTTTT
NA,TRBJ2-1,TRBV14,once,CASSQLQVFSYNEQFF,TGTGCCAGCAGCCAGTTACAGGTTTTTTCCTACAATGAGCAGTTCTTC